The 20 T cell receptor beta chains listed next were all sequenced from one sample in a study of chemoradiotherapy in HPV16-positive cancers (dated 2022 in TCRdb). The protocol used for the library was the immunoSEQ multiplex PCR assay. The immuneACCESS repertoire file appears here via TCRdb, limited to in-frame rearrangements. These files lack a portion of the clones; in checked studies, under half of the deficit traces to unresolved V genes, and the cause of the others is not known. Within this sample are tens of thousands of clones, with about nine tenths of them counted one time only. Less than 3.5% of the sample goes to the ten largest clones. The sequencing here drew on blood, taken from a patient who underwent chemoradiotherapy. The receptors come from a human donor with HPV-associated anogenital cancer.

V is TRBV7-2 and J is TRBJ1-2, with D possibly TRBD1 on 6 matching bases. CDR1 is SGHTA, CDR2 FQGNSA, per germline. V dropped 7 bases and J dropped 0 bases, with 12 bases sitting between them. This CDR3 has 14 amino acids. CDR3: CASTRDNSNYGYTF. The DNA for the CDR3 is TGTGCCAGCACCAGGGACAATTCTAACTATGGCTACACCTTC.

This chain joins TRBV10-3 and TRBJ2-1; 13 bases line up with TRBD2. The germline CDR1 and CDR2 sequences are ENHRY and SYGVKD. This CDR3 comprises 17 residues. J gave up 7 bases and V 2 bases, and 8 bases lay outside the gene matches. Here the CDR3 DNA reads TGTGCCATCAGTGAGCGACAGACTAGCGGGAGGCAGAATGAGCAGTTCTTC. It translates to CAISERQTSGRQNEQFF.

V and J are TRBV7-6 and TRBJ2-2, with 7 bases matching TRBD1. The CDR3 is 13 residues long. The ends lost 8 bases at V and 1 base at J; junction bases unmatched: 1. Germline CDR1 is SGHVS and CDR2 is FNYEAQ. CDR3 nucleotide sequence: TGTGCCAGCCGGGACAGGAACACCGGGGAGCTGTTTTTT. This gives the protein CASRDRNTGELFF.

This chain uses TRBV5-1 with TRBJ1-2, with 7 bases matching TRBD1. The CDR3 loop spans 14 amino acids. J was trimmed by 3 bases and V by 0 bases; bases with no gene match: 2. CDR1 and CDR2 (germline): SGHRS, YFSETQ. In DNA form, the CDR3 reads TGCGCCAGCAGCTTGGAAGGGACAGACTATGGCTACACCTTC. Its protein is CASSLEGTDYGYTF.

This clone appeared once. CDR3 protein: CASSPEGRTGELFF. The CDR3 DNA sequence: TGTGCCAGCAGCCCCGAGGGGCGGACCGGGGAGCTGTTTTTT. J is TRBJ2-2 and V is TRBV11-3; D may match TRBD1 or TRBD2 (5 bases each). This CDR3 region has 14 residues. Between the trimmed V and J ends, which lost 5 bases and 5 bases, there was a span of 12 bases. The germline V gene has CDR1 SGHNT and CDR2 YENEEA. Full variable domain (missing parts from reference TRBV11-3 and TRBJ2-2): EAGVVQSPRYKIIEKKQPVAFWCNPISGHNTLYWYLQNLGQGPELLIRYENEEAVDDSQLPKDRFSAERLKGVDSTLKIQPAELGDSAVYLCASSPEGRTGELFFGEGSRLTVL.

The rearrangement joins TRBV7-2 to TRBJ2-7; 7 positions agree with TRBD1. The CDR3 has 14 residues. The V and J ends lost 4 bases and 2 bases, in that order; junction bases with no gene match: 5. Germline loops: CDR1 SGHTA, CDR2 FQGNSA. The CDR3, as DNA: TGTGCCAGCAGCTCGCGACAGGGACCCTACGAGCAGTACTTC. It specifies CASSSRQGPYEQYF. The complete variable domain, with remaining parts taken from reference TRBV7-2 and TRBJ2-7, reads GAGVSQSPSNKVTEKGKDVELRCDPISGHTALYWYRQSLGQGLEFLIYFQGNSAPDKSGLPSDRFSAERTGGSVSTLTIQRTQQEDSAVYLCASSSRQGPYEQYFGPGTRLTVT.

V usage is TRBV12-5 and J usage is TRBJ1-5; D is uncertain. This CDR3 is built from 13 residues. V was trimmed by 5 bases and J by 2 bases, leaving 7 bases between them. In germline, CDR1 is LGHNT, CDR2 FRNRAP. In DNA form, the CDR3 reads TGTGCTAGTGGTGGACCCGGCAATCAGCCCCAGCATTTT. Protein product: CASGGPGNQPQHF. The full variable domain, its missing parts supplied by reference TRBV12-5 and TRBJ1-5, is DARVTQTPRHKVTEMGQEVTMRCQPILGHNTVFWYRQTMMQGLELLAYFRNRAPLDDSGMPKDRFSAEMPDATLATLKIQPSEPRDSAVYFCASGGPGNQPQHFGDGTRLSIL.

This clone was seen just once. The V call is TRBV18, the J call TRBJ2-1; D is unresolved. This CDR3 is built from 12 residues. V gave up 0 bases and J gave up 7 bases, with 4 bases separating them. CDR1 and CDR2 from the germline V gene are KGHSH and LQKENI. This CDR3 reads CASSPPTNEQFF. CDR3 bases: TGTGCCAGCTCACCACCAACTAATGAGCAGTTCTTC.

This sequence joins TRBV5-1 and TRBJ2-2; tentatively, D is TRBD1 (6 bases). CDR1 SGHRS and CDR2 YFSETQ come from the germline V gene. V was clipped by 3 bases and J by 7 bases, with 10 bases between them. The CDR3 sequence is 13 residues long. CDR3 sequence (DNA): TGCGCCAGCAGCTACGGACAGAGCGGGGAGCTGTTTTTT. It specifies CASSYGQSGELFF.

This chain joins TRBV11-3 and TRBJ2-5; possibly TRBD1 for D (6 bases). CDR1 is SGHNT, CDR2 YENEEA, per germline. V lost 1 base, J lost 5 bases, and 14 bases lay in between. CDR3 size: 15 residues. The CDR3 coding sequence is TGTGCCAGCAGCTTAGGGGCGACAGGTTCGGAGACCCAGTACTTC. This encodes CASSLGATGSETQYF.

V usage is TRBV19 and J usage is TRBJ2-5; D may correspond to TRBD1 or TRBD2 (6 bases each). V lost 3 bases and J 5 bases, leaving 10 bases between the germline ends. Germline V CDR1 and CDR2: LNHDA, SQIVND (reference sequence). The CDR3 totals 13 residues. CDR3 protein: CASSMGGKETQYF. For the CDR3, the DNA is TGTGCCAGTAGTATGGGGGGCAAGGAGACCCAGTACTTC.

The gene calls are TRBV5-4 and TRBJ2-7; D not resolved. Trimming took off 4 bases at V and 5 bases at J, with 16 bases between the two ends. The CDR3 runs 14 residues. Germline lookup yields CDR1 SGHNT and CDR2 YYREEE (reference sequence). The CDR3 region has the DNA TGTGCCAGCAGCCTCTCCTGGGTAAGGGACGAGCAGTACTTC. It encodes CASSLSWVRDEQYF. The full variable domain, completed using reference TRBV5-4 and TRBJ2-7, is ETGVTQSPTHLIKTRGQQVTLRCSSQSGHNTVSWYQQALGQGPQFIFQYYREEENGRGNFPPRFSGLQFPNYSSELNVNALELDDSALYLCASSLSWVRDEQYFGPGTRLTVT.

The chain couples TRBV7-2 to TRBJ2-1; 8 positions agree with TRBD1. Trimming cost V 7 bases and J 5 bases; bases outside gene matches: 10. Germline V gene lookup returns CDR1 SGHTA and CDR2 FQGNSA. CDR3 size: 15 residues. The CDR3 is CASTFDRGMNNEQFF. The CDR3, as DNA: TGTGCCAGCACCTTCGACAGGGGTATGAACAATGAGCAGTTCTTC.

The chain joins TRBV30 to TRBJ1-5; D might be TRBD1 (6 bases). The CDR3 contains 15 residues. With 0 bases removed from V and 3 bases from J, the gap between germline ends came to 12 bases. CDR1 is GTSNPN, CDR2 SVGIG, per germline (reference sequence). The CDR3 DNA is TGTGCCTGGAGTGTAGGGACACATATCAATCAGCCCCAGCATTTT. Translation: CAWSVGTHINQPQHF.

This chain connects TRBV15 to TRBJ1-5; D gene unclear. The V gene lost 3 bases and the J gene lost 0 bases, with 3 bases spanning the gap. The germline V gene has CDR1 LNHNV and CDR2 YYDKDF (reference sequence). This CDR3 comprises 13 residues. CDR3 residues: CATSRHSNQPQHF. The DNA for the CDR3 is TGTGCCACCAGCAGGCATAGCAATCAGCCCCAGCATTTT.

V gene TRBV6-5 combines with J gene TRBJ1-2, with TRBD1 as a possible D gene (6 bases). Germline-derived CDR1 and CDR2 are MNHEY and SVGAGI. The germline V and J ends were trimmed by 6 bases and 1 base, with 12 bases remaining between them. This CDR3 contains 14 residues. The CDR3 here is CASRRTENNYGYTF. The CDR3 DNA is TGTGCCAGCAGGAGGACAGAGAATAACTATGGCTACACCTTC.

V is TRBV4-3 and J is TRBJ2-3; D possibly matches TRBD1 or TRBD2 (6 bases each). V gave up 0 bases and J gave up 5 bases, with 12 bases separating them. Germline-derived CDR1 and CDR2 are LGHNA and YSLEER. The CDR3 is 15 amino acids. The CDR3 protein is CASSQEGASVDTQYF. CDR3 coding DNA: TGCGCCAGCAGCCAAGAGGGGGCTAGCGTAGATACGCAGTATTTT.

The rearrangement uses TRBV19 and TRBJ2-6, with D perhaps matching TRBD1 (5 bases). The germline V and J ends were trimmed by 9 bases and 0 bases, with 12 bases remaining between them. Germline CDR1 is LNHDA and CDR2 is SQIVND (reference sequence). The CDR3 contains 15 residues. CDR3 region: CASSTGNSGANVLTF. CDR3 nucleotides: TGTGCCAGCTCTACAGGAAACTCTGGGGCCAACGTCCTGACTTTC.

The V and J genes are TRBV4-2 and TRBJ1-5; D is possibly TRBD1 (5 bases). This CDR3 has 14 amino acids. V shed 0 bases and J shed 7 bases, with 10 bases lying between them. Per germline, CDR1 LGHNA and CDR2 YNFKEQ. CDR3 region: CASSQDWGSQPQHF. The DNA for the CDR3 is TGTGCCAGCAGCCAAGATTGGGGGAGCCAGCCCCAGCATTTT.

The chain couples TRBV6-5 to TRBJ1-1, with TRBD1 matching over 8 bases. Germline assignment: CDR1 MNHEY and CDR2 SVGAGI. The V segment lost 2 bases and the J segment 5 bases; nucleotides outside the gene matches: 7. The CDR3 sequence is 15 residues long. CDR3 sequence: CASSYPRQGRTEAFF. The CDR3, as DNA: TGTGCCAGCAGTTACCCTAGACAGGGGCGAACTGAAGCTTTCTTT.